What follows are 29 T cell receptor beta chains derived from one specimen sequenced in a study of OX40 agonist ivuxolimab in advanced cancers. Using immunoSEQ multiplex PCR, the repertoire was profiled, and TCRdb retains in-frame clones only, with some absent. Of about 91,000 clones listed, around 85% were seen once; the top ten hold approximately 0.22%. Sequenced here: CD4+ or CD8+ T cells sorted from blood, sampled in a trial of the OX40 agonist ivuxolimab. All receptors derive from an adult with an advanced solid tumor such as melanoma, head and neck, liver or kidney cancer.

V is TRBV28 and J is TRBJ2-7; weak D call: TRBD1 (6 bases). V was shortened by 1 base and J by 6 bases, with 13 bases between the two germline ends. Germline-derived CDR1 and CDR2 are MDHEN and SYDVKM. The CDR3 consists of 14 residues. The CDR3 nucleotides are TGTGCCAGCAGTTTATTGACAGGCACAATCGAGCAGTACTTC. Encoded protein: CASSLLTGTIEQYF.

V is TRBV19 and J is TRBJ1-2, with D tentatively TRBD1 (5 bases). V was trimmed by 5 bases and J by 6 bases, leaving 19 bases between them. The CDR3 runs to 15 residues. The germline V gene encodes CDR1 LNHDA and CDR2 SQIVND (reference sequence). CDR3 nucleotides: TGTGCCAGTAGTGCCCCGACAGCGTTTGTCAATGGCTACACCTTC. It is translated as CASSAPTAFVNGYTF.

V is TRBV6-6 and J is TRBJ1-1; D possibly corresponds to TRBD1 (6 bases). The germline gives CDR1 MNHNY, CDR2 SVGAGI (reference sequence). The CDR3 contains 13 residues. Deletions cut 5 bases from V and 7 bases from J, with 14 bases between. DNA for the CDR3: TGTGCCAGCAGTCCACGGACAGCCCTTGAAGCTTTCTTT. This translates into CASSPRTALEAFF.

The chain recombines TRBV27 with TRBJ1-1; D is undetermined. CDR3 size: 13 residues. Trimming shortened V by 5 bases and J by 5 bases, and 12 bases separated the two germline ends. CDR1 and CDR2 from the germline V gene are MNHEY and SMNVEV (reference sequence). CDR3 sequence: CASSQPRATEAFF. Here the CDR3 DNA reads TGTGCCAGCAGTCAGCCTAGGGCGACTGAAGCTTTCTTT.

CDR3 sequence reads: CASSSTGGTEAFF. CDR3 sequence (DNA): TGCGCCAGCAGCTCGACAGGGGGCACTGAAGCTTTCTTT. This chain connects TRBV5-1 to TRBJ1-1; 9 bases map to TRBD1. The trim removed 3 bases at V and 4 bases at J, leaving 1 base unmatched. The CDR3 is 13 amino acids. Germline loops: CDR1 SGHRS, CDR2 YFSETQ.

The CDR3 DNA reads as TGTGCCAGCAGCTTGGGGAAGGCTAGCGGGATCTCCTACAATGAGCAGTTCTTC. Its protein is CASSLGKASGISYNEQFF. The rearrangement links TRBV5-6 to TRBJ2-1; TRBD2 matches 9 bases. Trimming cost V 0 bases and J 0 bases; bases outside gene matches: 7. The CDR3 spans 18 residues. Germline CDR1 is SGHDT and CDR2 is YYEEEE.

The J gene is TRBJ2-2, the V gene TRBV4-1; D may match TRBD1 or TRBD2 (5 bases each). The CDR3 is 17 residues long. Germline CDR1 reads MGHRA; CDR2 reads YSYEKL. The V end was cut by 7 bases, the J end by 0 bases, with 18 bases between. The CDR3 bases are TGCGCCAGCACCACCGGGGAGCTGGGGGCGAACACCGGGGAGCTGTTTTTT. It encodes CASTTGELGANTGELFF.

The V and J genes are TRBV6-4 and TRBJ1-5; 8 bases fit TRBD1. The CDR3 loop spans 18 amino acids. V lost 2 bases, J lost 0 bases, and 9 bases stayed unmatched. Germline lookup yields CDR1 MRHNA and CDR2 SNTAGT. The DNA for the CDR3 is TGTGCCAGCAGTGACCCCAGACAGGGGCCTTATAGCAATCAGCCCCAGCATTTT. It specifies CASSDPRQGPYSNQPQHF.

The chain has TRBV15 and TRBJ1-4, with D maybe TRBD1 (5 bases). V was clipped by 0 bases and J by 7 bases, with 15 bases between them. The CDR3 extends over 16 amino acids. Germline values: CDR1 LNHNV, CDR2 YYDKDF (reference sequence). In DNA, the CDR3 is TGTGCCACCAGCAGAGACCCCCGACAGTCAGGTGAAAAACTGTTTTTT. This codes for CATSRDPRQSGEKLFF.

The chain recombines TRBV6-5 with TRBJ2-5; either TRBD1 or TRBD2 may fit D (5 bases each). The V end lost 8 bases, the J end lost 9 bases, and 7 bases lay between the germline ends. The CDR3 sequence is 9 residues long. The V gene's germline CDR1 is MNHEY and CDR2 SVGAGI. The CDR3 DNA reads TGTGCCAGCGGGGGATCCCAGTACTTC. It translates to CASGGSQYF.

This rearrangement joins TRBV2 to TRBJ2-7, with 13 positions matching TRBD2. J was trimmed by 4 bases and V by 7 bases; bases with no gene match: 7. The CDR3 consists of 15 residues. Germline CDR1 is SNHLY and CDR2 is FYNNEI. CDR3 region: CASTNGLAGEYEQYF. CDR3 DNA sequence: TGTGCCAGCACCAACGGACTAGCGGGAGAGTACGAGCAGTACTTC.

The J gene is TRBJ1-5, the V gene TRBV7-8; tentative D call: TRBD1 (5 bases). The germline CDR1 and CDR2 sequences are SGHVS and FQNEAQ. V lost 3 bases, J lost 3 bases, and 12 bases lay in between. There are 15 residues in the CDR3. CDR3 region: CASSLPAGLNQPQHF. The CDR3 coding sequence is TGTGCCAGCAGCTTGCCCGCGGGGCTCAATCAGCCCCAGCATTTT.

The CDR3 DNA reads as TGTGCCAGCAGCTTAAGCGGTTGGGGGACTAGCGGCCCAGGGACCCAGTACTTC. Translating it yields CASSLSGWGTSGPGTQYF. V usage is TRBV7-8 and J usage is TRBJ2-5, with 11 bases fitting TRBD2. Germline loops: CDR1 SGHVS, CDR2 FQNEAQ. Trimming took 2 bases from V and 7 from J; bases not matched to a gene: 15. This CDR3 spans 18 amino acids.

The J gene is TRBJ1-2, the V gene TRBV7-9; a weak D match, TRBD1 (5 bases). Trimming removed 4 bases at V and 8 bases at J, with 14 bases between. The germline V gene encodes CDR1 SEHNR and CDR2 FQNEAQ (reference sequence). The CDR3 contains 13 residues. Here the CDR3 reads CASSSTALRGYTF. CDR3 nucleotide sequence: TGTGCCAGCAGCTCGACAGCCCTAAGGGGCTACACCTTC.

The rearrangement uses TRBV5-1 and TRBJ2-2; D is unresolved. This CDR3 spans 16 amino acids. Germline loops: CDR1 SGHRS, CDR2 YFSETQ. Deletions cut 3 bases from V and 1 base from J, with 13 bases between. The CDR3 is CASSSNYGVNTGELFF. In DNA form, the CDR3 reads TGCGCCAGCAGCTCGAACTACGGCGTGAACACCGGGGAGCTGTTTTTT.

This clone was seen a single time. The rearrangement links TRBV7-8 to TRBJ2-7; unclear D gene. The V end was cut by 2 bases, the J end by 0 bases, with 11 bases between. The CDR3 sequence is 15 residues long. Germline V gene lookup returns CDR1 SGHVS and CDR2 FQNEAQ. CDR3 loop: CASSLTPSSSYEQYF. CDR3 in DNA: TGTGCCAGCAGCTTAACCCCGTCTAGCTCCTACGAGCAGTACTTC.

The chain links TRBV11-2 to TRBJ1-1, with 7 bases lining up with TRBD1. Trimming removed 6 bases from V and 2 bases from J; junction bases left unmatched: 9. Germline lookup yields CDR1 SGHAT and CDR2 FQNNGV. This CDR3 spans 15 amino acids. CDR3 residues: CASSLRQGYNTEAFF. CDR3 DNA: TGTGCCAGCAGTTTAAGACAGGGTTATAACACTGAAGCTTTCTTT.

The V and J genes are TRBV5-4 and TRBJ1-4, with D hard to call. The V and J ends lost 4 bases and 4 bases respectively, with 14 bases between them. Per the germline V gene, CDR1 is SGHNT and CDR2 is YYREEE (reference sequence). The CDR3 covers 15 residues. The DNA of the CDR3 is TGTGCCAGCAGCCTTCGTGCAGTGGGTAATGAAAAACTGTTTTTT. Translating it yields CASSLRAVGNEKLFF.

CDR3 protein: CASSPLSGGSNSPLHF. In DNA form, the CDR3 reads TGTGCCAGCTCACCACTTAGTGGGGGTAGTAATTCACCCCTCCACTTT. The J gene is TRBJ1-6, the V gene TRBV18; D is perhaps TRBD1 (5 bases). Germline CDR1 is KGHSH and CDR2 is LQKENI. The CDR3 totals 16 residues. The V gene lost 1 base and the J gene lost 6 bases, with 13 bases spanning the gap. The full variable domain, rest sourced from reference TRBV18 and TRBJ1-6, is NAGVMQNPRHLVRRRGQEARLRCSPMKGHSHVYWYRQLPEEGLKFMVYLQKENIIDESGMPKERFSAEFPKEGPSILRIQQVVRGDSAAYFCASSPLSGGSNSPLHFGNGTRLTVT.

This clone was picked up one time. This chain uses TRBV6-1 with TRBJ2-5; no definite D call. Trimming took off 7 bases at V and 4 bases at J, with 13 bases between the two ends. The CDR3 has 13 amino acids. The germline V gene encodes CDR1 MNHNS and CDR2 SASEGT. The CDR3 DNA reads TGTGCCAGCATTAGGTCAGCAGGAGAGACCCAGTACTTC. Its protein product is CASIRSAGETQYF.

This clone appeared once. This CDR3 fails to terminate in the conserved phenylalanine or tryptophan, so it likely reflects a read error. Because the CDR3's place on the DNA is in doubt, the DNA is left out and the CDR3 is given as listed by TCRdb. V gene TRBV5-6 combines with J gene TRBJ2-2; the DNA was not compared with TRBD2, the D call given in the table. CDR1 is SGHDT, CDR2 YYEEEE, per germline. The CDR3 numbers 13 amino acids, ends counted. CDR3 amino acids: CASSPRSAGPHVL.

This clone was detected only a few times. This rearrangement joins TRBV11-3 to TRBJ2-7, with 7 positions matching TRBD2. Germline loops: CDR1 SGHNT, CDR2 YENEEA. The J segment lost 5 bases and the V segment lost 8 bases, leaving 9 bases of the junction unmatched. This CDR3 has 13 amino acids. CDR3 bases: TGTGCCAGCGCTGCGGGAGATAGCGACGAGCAGTACTTC. Translating gives CASAAGDSDEQYF.

This chain links TRBV19 with TRBJ2-7; D tentatively reads TRBD1 or TRBD2 (5 bases each). This CDR3 has 15 amino acids. Trimming removed 3 bases at V and 5 bases at J, with 17 bases between. From germline, CDR1 is LNHDA and CDR2 SQIVND (reference sequence). CDR3 loop: CASSIRDGPANEQYF. CDR3 bases: TGTGCCAGTAGTATCCGGGACGGACCCGCCAACGAGCAGTACTTC.

The chain carries TRBV2 and TRBJ2-1; the match to TRBD2 covers 7 bases. The CDR3 spans 15 residues. Germline V gene data show CDR1 as SNHLY and CDR2 as FYNNEI. V was pared by 7 bases and J by 5 bases, with 11 bases of the junction left unmatched. Written as DNA, the CDR3 is TGTGCCAGCATCCCACTAGGGAGGGCGGACAATGAGCAGTTCTTC. Its translation: CASIPLGRADNEQFF.

This clone was seen a handful of times. The V call is TRBV7-9, the J call TRBJ1-2; the D is unclear. CDR3 length equals 12 residues. CDR1 SEHNR and CDR2 FQNEAQ come from the germline V gene (reference sequence). Deletions cut 1 base from V and 2 bases from J, with 2 bases between. The CDR3 sequence is CASSLENYGYTF. CDR3 DNA sequence: TGTGCCAGCAGCTTAGAGAACTATGGCTACACCTTC. The entire variable domain, with the rest obtained from reference TRBV7-9 and TRBJ1-2, is as follows: DTGVSQNPRHKITKRGQNVTFRCDPISEHNRLYWYRQTLGQGPEFLTYFQNEAQLEKSRLLSDRFSAERPKGSFSTLEIQRTEQGDSAMYLCASSLENYGYTFGSGTRLTVV.

The chain uses TRBV11-2 and TRBJ2-1; 11 bases agree with TRBD2. V was pared by 4 bases and J by 9 bases, with 14 bases of the junction left unmatched. The CDR3 extends over 17 amino acids. The germline V gene has CDR1 SGHAT and CDR2 FQNNGV. The CDR3 coding sequence is TGTGCCAGCAGCTCGCGGCCCATAGCGGGAGGGAGGGGTGAGCAGTTCTTC. Amino acids: CASSSRPIAGGRGEQFF.

V is TRBV28 and J is TRBJ2-1; D gene uncertain. Germline V gives CDR1 MDHEN, CDR2 SYDVKM. CDR3 length: 14 amino acids. V lost 5 bases and J lost 4, with 12 bases in between. CDR3 protein: CASSLGAPYNEQFF. CDR3 bases: TGTGCCAGCAGTCTCGGAGCGCCTTACAATGAGCAGTTCTTC. Based on the CDR3 plus reference TRBV28 and TRBJ2-1, the full variable domain is DVKVTQSSRYLVKRTGEKVFLECVQDMDHENMFWYRQDPGLGLRLIYFSYDVKMKEKGDIPEGYSVSREKKERFSLILESASTNQTSMYLCASSLGAPYNEQFFGPGTRLTVL.

The chain combines TRBV10-3 with TRBJ2-5; 14 nucleotides align to TRBD2. This CDR3 is built from 14 residues. V was clipped by 6 bases and J by 5 bases; unmatched bases: 2. Germline-derived CDR1 and CDR2 are ENHRY and SYGVKD. CDR3 sequence: CAISGTSGGETQYF. DNA of the CDR3: TGTGCCATCAGCGGGACTAGCGGGGGTGAGACCCAGTACTTC.

The chain joins TRBV6-5 to TRBJ1-1; D ambiguous. V lost 0 bases, J lost 8 bases, and 7 bases lay in between. CDR3 length: 12 residues. Germline values: CDR1 MNHEY, CDR2 SVGAGI. CDR3 loop: CASSYSSAEAFF. CDR3 nucleotides: TGTGCCAGCAGTTACTCGAGTGCGGAAGCTTTCTTT.